The sequence of this T cell receptor beta chain was determined in a study of T cell responses to AZD1222 COVID-19 vaccine. The repertoire was sequenced with immunoSEQ multiplex PCR; TCRdb's copy has only in-frame clones and lacks some. The sample carries about 92,000 clones, roughly 93% recorded once. CDR3 size: 13 residues. Germline CDR1 and CDR2: MNHEY and SVGAGI. Between the trimmed V and J ends, which lost 7 bases and 1 base, there was a span of 10 bases. The chain carries TRBV6-5 and TRBJ2-5, with D uncertain. The sequence was collected from an adult in good health. This specimen was peripheral blood, taken on day 0 of AZD1222 vaccination. CDR3 residues: CASMFWGQETQYF. The CDR3 coding sequence is TGTGCCAGCATGTTTTGGGGCCAAGAGACCCAGTACTTC.